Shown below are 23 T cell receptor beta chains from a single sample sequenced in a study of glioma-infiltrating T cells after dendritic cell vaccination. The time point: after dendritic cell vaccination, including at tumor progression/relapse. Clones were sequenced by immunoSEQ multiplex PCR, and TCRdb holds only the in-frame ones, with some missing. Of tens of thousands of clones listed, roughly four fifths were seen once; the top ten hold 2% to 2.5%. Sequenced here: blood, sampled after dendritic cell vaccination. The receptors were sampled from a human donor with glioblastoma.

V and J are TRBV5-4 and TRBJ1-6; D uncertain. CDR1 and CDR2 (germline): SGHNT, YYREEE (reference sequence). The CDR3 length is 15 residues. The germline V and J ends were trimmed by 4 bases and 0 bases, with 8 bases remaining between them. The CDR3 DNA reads TGTGCCAGCAGCCTCGAGAGCTCCTATAATTCACCCCTCCACTTT. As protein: CASSLESSYNSPLHF.

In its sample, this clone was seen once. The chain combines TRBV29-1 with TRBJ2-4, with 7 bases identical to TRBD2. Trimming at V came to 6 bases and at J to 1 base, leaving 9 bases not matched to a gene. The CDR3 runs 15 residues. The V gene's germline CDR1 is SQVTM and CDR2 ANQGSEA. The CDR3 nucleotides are TGCAGCGTCTACCCCGGCGGGGGTGCCAAAAACATTCAGTACTTC. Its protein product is CSVYPGGGAKNIQYF.

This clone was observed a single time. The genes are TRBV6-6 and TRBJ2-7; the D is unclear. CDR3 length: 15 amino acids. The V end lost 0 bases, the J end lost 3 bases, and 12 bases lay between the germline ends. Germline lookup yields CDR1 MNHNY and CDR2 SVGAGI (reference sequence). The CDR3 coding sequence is TGTGCCAGCAGTTACTCTGATGGTGTACTCTACGAGCAGTACTTC. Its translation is CASSYSDGVLYEQYF.

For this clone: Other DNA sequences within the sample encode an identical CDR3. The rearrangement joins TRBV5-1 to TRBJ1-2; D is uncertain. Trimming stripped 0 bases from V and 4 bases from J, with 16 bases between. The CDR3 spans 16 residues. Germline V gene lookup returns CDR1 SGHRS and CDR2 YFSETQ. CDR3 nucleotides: TGCGCCAGCAGCTTGGCCCCTGGGCAATCGGCCTATGGCTACACCTTC. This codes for CASSLAPGQSAYGYTF. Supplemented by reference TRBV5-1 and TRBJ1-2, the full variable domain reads KAGVTQTPRYLIKTRGQQVTLSCSPISGHRSVSWYQQTPGQGLQFLFEYFSETQRNKGNFPGRFSGRQFSNSRSEMNVSTLELGDSALYLCASSLAPGQSAYGYTFGSGTRLTVV.

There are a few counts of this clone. CDR3 DNA sequence: TGCGCCAGCAGCCTGCCCCAGGGGGGTCGCTCCTACGAGCAGTACTTC. Residues: CASSLPQGGRSYEQYF. The chain employs TRBV4-1 and TRBJ2-7, with a tentative D call TRBD1 (7 bases). Between the trimmed V and J ends, which lost 4 bases and 0 bases, there was a span of 16 bases. Germline V gene data show CDR1 as MGHRA and CDR2 as YSYEKL. There are 16 residues in the CDR3.

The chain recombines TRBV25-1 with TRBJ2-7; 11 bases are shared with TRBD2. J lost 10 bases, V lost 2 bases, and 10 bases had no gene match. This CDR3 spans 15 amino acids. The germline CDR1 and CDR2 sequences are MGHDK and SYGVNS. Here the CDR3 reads CASSEGPSGGPGQYF. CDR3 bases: TGTGCCAGCAGTGAAGGTCCTAGCGGGGGGCCCGGACAGTACTTC.

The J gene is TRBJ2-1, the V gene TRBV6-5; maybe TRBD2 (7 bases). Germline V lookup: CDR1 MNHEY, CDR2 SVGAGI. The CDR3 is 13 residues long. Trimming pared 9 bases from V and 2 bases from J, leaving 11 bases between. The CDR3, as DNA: TGTGCCAGTCGGGGGGCCGCCTACAATGAGCAGTTCTTC. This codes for CASRGAAYNEQFF.

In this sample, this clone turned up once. In DNA, the CDR3 is TGTGCCAGCTACCGGGGTTCGCAGCCAACCGGGGAGCTGTTTTTT. Its translation is CASYRGSQPTGELFF. The V gene is TRBV7-9, the J gene TRBJ2-2; tentative D call: TRBD2 (5 bases). Deletions cut 8 bases from V and 5 bases from J, with 18 bases between. Germline CDR1 reads SEHNR; CDR2 reads FQNEAQ (reference sequence). This CDR3 is built from 15 residues. The whole variable domain, remainder taken from reference TRBV7-9 and TRBJ2-2, is DTGVSQNPRHKITKRGQNVTFRCDPISEHNRLYWYRQTLGQGPEFLTYFQNEAQLEKSRLLSDRFSAERPKGSFSTLEIQRTEQGDSAMYLCASYRGSQPTGELFFGEGSRLTVL.

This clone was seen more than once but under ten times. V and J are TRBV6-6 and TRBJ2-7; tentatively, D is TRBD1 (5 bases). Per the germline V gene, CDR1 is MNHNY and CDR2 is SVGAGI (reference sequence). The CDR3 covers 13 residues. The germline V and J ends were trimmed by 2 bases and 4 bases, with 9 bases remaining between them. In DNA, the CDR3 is TGTGCCAGCAGTTACGTTGCAGGGTACGAGCAGTACGTC. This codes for CASSYVAGYEQYV.

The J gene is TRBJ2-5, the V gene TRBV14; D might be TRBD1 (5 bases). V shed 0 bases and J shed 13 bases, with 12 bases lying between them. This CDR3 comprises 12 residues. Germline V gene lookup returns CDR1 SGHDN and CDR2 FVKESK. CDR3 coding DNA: TGTGCCAGCAGCCAAGAGTGGACAAAGGTGTACTTC. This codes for CASSQEWTKVYF. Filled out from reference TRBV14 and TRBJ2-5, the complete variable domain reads EAGVTQFPSHSVIEKGQTVTLRCDPISGHDNLYWYRRVMGKEIKFLLHFVKESKQDESGMPNNRFLAERTGGTYSTLKVQPAELEDSGVYFCASSQEWTKVYFGPGTRLLVL.

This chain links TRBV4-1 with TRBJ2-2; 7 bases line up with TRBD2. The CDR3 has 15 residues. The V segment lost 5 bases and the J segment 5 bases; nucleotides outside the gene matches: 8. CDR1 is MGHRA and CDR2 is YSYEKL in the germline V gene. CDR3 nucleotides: TGCGCCAGCAGCTGGGGGGGGAGTCTAACCGGGGAGCTGTTTTTT. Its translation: CASSWGGSLTGELFF.

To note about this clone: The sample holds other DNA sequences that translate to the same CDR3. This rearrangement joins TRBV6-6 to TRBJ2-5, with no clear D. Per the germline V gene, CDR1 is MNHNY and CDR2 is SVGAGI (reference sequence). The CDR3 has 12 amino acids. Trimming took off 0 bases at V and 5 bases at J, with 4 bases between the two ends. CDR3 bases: TGTGCCAGCAGTTACTCGAGGGAGACCCAGTACTTC. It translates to CASSYSRETQYF.

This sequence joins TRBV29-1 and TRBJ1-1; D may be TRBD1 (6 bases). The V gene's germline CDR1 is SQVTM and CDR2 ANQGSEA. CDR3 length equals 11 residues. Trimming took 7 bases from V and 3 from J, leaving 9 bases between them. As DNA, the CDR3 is TGCAGCGCCACAGGGTACACTGAAGCTTTCTTT. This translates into CSATGYTEAFF. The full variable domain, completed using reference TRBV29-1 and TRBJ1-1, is SAVISQKPSRDICQRGTSLTIQCQVDSQVTMMFWYRQQPGQSLTLIATANQGSEATYESGFVIDKFPISRPNLTFSTLTVSNMSPEDSSIYLCSATGYTEAFFGQGTRLTVV.

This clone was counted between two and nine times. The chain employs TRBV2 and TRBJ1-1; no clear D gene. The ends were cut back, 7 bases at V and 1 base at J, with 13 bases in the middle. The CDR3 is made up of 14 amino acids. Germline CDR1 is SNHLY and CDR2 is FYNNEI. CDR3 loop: CASNQERRNTEAFF. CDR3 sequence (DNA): TGTGCCAGCAACCAAGAACGGAGGAACACTGAAGCTTTCTTT.

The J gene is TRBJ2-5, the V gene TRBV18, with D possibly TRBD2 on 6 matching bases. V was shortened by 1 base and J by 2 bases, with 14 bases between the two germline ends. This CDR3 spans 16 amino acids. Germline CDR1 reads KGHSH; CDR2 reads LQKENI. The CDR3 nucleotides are TGTGCCAGCTCACCACGGGCAGGGACTTTTCAAGAGACCCAGTACTTC. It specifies CASSPRAGTFQETQYF.

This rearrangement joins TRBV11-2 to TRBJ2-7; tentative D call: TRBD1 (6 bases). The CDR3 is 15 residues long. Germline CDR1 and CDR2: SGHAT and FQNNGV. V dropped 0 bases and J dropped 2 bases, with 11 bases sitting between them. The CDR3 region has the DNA TGTGCCAGCAGCTTAGAACAGGGCGGCGCCTACGAGCAGTACTTC. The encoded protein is CASSLEQGGAYEQYF.

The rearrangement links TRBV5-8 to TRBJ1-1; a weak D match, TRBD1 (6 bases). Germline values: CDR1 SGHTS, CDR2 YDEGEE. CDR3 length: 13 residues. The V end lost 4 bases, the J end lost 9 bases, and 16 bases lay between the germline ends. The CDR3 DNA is TGTGCCAGCAGCCTAGGACAGTCCCTGAAAGCTTTCTTT. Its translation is CASSLGQSLKAFF.

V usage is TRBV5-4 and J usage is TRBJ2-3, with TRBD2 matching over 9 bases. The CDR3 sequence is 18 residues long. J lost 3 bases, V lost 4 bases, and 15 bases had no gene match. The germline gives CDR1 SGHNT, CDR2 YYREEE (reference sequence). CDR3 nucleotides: TGTGCCAGCAGCCCGGCGGGACTAGCTGGCACTTTGACAGATACGCAGTATTTT. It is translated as CASSPAGLAGTLTDTQYF.

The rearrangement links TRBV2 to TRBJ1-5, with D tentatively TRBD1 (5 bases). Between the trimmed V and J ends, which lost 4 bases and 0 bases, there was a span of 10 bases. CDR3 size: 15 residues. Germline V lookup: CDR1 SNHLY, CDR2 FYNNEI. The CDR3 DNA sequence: TGTGCCAGCAGTGGGGGGGGATATAGCAATCAGCCCCAGCATTTT. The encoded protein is CASSGGGYSNQPQHF.

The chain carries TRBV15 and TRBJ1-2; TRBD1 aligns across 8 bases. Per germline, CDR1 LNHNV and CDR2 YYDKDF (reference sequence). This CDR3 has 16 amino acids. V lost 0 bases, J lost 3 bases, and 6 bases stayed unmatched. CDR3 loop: CATSRDRTGGHYGYTF. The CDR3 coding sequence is TGTGCCACCAGCAGAGATCGAACAGGGGGGCACTATGGCTACACCTTC.

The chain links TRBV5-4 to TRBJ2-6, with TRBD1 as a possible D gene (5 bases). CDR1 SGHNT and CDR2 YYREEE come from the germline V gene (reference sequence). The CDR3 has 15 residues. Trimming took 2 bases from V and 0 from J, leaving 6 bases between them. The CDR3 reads CASSLDSSGANVLTF. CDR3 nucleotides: TGTGCCAGCAGCTTAGACAGCTCTGGGGCCAACGTCCTGACTTTC.

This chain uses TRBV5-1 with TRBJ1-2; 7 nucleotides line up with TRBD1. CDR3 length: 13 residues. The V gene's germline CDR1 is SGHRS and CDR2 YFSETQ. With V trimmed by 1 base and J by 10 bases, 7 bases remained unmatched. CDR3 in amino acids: CASSLWTGQPYTF. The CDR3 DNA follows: TGCGCCAGCAGCTTGTGGACAGGCCAGCCCTACACCTTC.

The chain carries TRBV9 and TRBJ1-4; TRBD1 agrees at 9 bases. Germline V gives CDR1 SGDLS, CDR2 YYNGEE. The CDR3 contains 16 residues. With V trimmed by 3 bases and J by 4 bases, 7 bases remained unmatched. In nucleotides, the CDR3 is TGTGCCAGCAGCGCCGACACAGGGGGCCTTAATGAAAAACTGTTTTTT. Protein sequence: CASSADTGGLNEKLFF.